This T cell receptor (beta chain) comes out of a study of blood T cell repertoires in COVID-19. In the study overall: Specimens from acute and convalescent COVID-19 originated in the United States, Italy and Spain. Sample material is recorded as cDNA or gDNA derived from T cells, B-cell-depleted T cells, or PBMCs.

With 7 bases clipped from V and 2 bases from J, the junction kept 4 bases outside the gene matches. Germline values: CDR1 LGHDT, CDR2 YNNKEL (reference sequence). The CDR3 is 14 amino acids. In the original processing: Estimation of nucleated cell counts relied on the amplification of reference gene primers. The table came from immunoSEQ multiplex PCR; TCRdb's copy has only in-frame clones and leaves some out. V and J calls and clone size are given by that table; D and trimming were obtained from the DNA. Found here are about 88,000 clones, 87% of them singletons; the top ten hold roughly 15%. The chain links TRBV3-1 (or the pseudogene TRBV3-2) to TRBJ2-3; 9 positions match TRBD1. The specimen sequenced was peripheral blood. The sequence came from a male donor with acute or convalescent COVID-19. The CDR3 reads CASTRTGVTDTQYF. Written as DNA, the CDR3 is TGTGCCAGCACCCGGACAGGGGTCACAGATACGCAGTATTTT.